The 14 T cell receptor beta chains reported below all come from one sample, sequenced in a study of cytomegalovirus exposure and HLA in healthy donors. The primer mix had 60 Vbeta and 13 Jbeta primers. Here immunoSEQ multiplex PCR was the method, and the copy in TCRdb shows in-frame clones only, minus some. The data contain about 120,000 clones, 83% of them singletons. What was sequenced was PBMCs. All receptors come from a woman in her 40s in good health and CMV-seropositive.

This chain links TRBV6-5 with TRBJ1-1, with 10 positions matching TRBD1. The germline gives CDR1 MNHEY, CDR2 SVGAGI. The CDR3 covers 14 residues. V gave up 6 bases and J gave up 5 bases; unmatched junction bases: 6. The CDR3, as DNA: TGTGCCAGCAGAACCGGGACAGGGGAAACTGAAGCTTTCTTT. Translated: CASRTGTGETEAFF.

The chain combines TRBV14 with TRBJ2-1; 7 positions agree with TRBD2. This CDR3 has 15 amino acids. CDR1 and CDR2 (germline): SGHDN, FVKESK. V lost 0 bases to trimming and J lost 2 bases; unmatched junction nucleotides: 1. The DNA for the CDR3 is TGTGCCAGCAGCCAAGAGCTAGCGGCCTACAATGAGCAGTTCTTC. This translates into CASSQELAAYNEQFF.

This rearrangement joins TRBV27 to TRBJ2-3; D perhaps matches TRBD2 (5 bases). Germline V gives CDR1 MNHEY, CDR2 SMNVEV (reference sequence). V was trimmed by 5 bases and J by 6 bases, leaving 12 bases between them. This CDR3 region has 13 residues. CDR3 in DNA: TGTGCCAGCAGTCCCTCCCGAGGGGATACGCAGTATTTT. As protein: CASSPSRGDTQYF.

This chain joins TRBV30 and TRBJ1-5; 9 positions match TRBD1. Trimming cost V 3 bases and J 6 bases; bases outside gene matches: 9. There are 15 residues in the CDR3. Looked up from germline, CDR1 is GTSNPN and CDR2 is SVGIG (reference sequence). As DNA, the CDR3 is TGTGCCTGGAGCGAACCGGGACAGGGATTTCAGCCCCAGCATTTT. Its translation is CAWSEPGQGFQPQHF.

V is TRBV2 and J is TRBJ2-1, with a tentative D call TRBD1 (5 bases). Trimming took off 11 bases at V and 6 bases at J, with 11 bases between the two ends. The CDR3 has 11 residues. The germline V gene has CDR1 SNHLY and CDR2 FYNNEI. For the CDR3, the DNA is TGTGCCTCCGTAGGGGCCAATGAGCAGTTCTTC. The encoded protein is CASVGANEQFF.

This clone was detected only once. The chain couples TRBV27 to TRBJ2-7, with D unresolved. CDR1 is MNHEY, CDR2 SMNVEV, per germline (reference sequence). With 0 bases removed from V and 1 base from J, the gap between germline ends came to 10 bases. CDR3 size: 15 residues. CDR3 bases: TGTGCCAGCAGTTTATCTCGAGAGGAGTCCTACGAGCAGTACTTC. Translation gives CASSLSREESYEQYF.

V is TRBV25-1 and J is TRBJ2-1; 9 bases are shared with TRBD2. Germline loops: CDR1 MGHDK, CDR2 SYGVNS. V lost 1 base, J lost 15 bases, and 10 bases stayed unmatched. CDR3 size: 14 residues. The CDR3 sequence is CASSEFIGREGLFF. CDR3 nucleotide sequence: TGTGCCAGCAGTGAATTTATCGGGCGGGAGGGTCTGTTCTTC.

The chain employs TRBV13 and TRBJ2-1; the match to TRBD1 covers 11 bases. The V gene's germline CDR1 is PRHDT and CDR2 FYEKMQ (reference sequence). With 7 bases clipped from V and 4 bases from J, the junction kept 15 bases outside the gene matches. The CDR3 runs 18 residues. The CDR3 loop reads CASNRLGPGQGAYNEQFF. In DNA form, the CDR3 reads TGTGCCAGCAACCGCTTGGGGCCAGGACAGGGGGCGTACAATGAGCAGTTCTTC.

DNA of the CDR3: TGTGCCAGCAGAGTAGCGGGAGCCGAGCAGTACTTC. Translating it yields CASRVAGAEQYF. The genes are TRBV6-5 and TRBJ2-7; 9 bases align to TRBD2. Germline CDR1 MNHEY, CDR2 SVGAGI. There are 12 residues in the CDR3. Unmatched junction bases numbered 3, after V lost 6 bases and J lost 6 bases.

The chain carries TRBV7-9 and TRBJ2-2; 9 bases line up with TRBD2. Germline V lookup: CDR1 SEHNR, CDR2 FQNEAQ (reference sequence). The CDR3 covers 18 residues. J gave up 5 bases and V 7 bases, and 17 bases lay outside the gene matches. CDR3 residues: CASTLALRGSGSTGELFF. DNA of the CDR3: TGTGCCAGCACCCTGGCCCTCAGGGGTAGCGGGAGTACCGGGGAGCTGTTTTTT.

This clone was picked up a small number of times. The chain joins TRBV9 to TRBJ2-2, with a possible D match to TRBD1 (5 bases). CDR3 length: 15 residues. Germline CDR1 reads SGDLS; CDR2 reads YYNGEE. V lost 0 bases, J lost 5 bases, and 11 bases lay in between. The CDR3 loop is CASSVGQTQTGELFF. The DNA of the CDR3 is TGTGCCAGCAGCGTAGGACAGACTCAGACCGGGGAGCTGTTTTTT.

There are a few counts of this clone. The rearrangement links TRBV27 to TRBJ1-5; 9 bases line up with TRBD1. Losses at the gene ends were 6 bases for V and 6 bases for J; bases not matched to a gene: 6. This CDR3 is 14 amino acids long. CDR1 is MNHEY and CDR2 is SMNVEV in the germline V gene (reference sequence). CDR3 in DNA: TGTGCCAGCAGGAAGGGGACAGGGCGTCAGCCCCAGCATTTT. Amino acids: CASRKGTGRQPQHF.

The chain links TRBV28 to TRBJ2-3, with 7 nucleotides matching TRBD1. Germline CDR1 MDHEN, CDR2 SYDVKM. The trim removed 2 bases at V and 10 bases at J, leaving 6 bases unmatched. The CDR3 runs to 13 residues. The CDR3 DNA reads TGTGCCAGCAGTTTAAACAGGGGCTCGGCGCAGTATTTT. Protein: CASSLNRGSAQYF.

The CDR3 coding sequence is TGTGCCAGCAGCCACTACTCCTACGAGCAGTACTTC. Translating it yields CASSHYSYEQYF. The V and J genes are TRBV11-2 and TRBJ2-7; D ambiguous. CDR3 length: 12 residues. Trimming stripped 5 bases from V and 0 bases from J, with 5 bases between. Germline values: CDR1 SGHAT, CDR2 FQNNGV. The full variable domain, with the rest looked up from reference TRBV11-2 and TRBJ2-7, is EAGVAQSPRYKIIEKRQSVAFWCNPISGHATLYWYQQILGQGPKLLIQFQNNGVVDDSQLPKDRFSAERLKGVDSTLKIQPAKLEDSAVYLCASSHYSYEQYFGPGTRLTVT.